Listed below are T cell receptor beta chains from one sample, sequenced in a study of early T cells in non-severe SARS-CoV-2 infection. From the 5' RACE reads, TCRdb called clonotypes with MiXCR, one entry per CDR3 protein. In the table there are 53,000 or so distinct CDR3 sequences, 10% to 15% of which are singletons. The starting material was whole blood, obtained at baseline. All receptors derive from an adult who was a healthcare worker with PCR-confirmed SARS-CoV-2 infection or an uninfected control (not recorded which). CDR3s include the opening cysteine and the closing phenylalanine or tryptophan. A D gene is named only where the DNA matches it firmly. Size values are once, few and many counts, or a class for expanded clones, and some rows have none.

TRBJ2-7,TRBV28,few,TRBD1,TGTGCCAGCAGTTTCCCGGGACAGGGGGCCCTCGAGCAGTACTTC,CASSFPGQGALEQYF
TRBJ1-2,TRBV7-9,few,-,TGTGCCAGCAGCTTAGTACTGGGTGGCTATGGCTACACCTTC,CASSLVLGGYGYTF
TRBJ1-1,TRBV18,few,-,TGTGCCACTTCCGGGGACGCCTTAGTCTCTGAAGCTTTCTTT,CATSGDALVSEAFF
TRBJ2-7,TRBV12-3/TRBV12-4,once,-,TGTGCCAGCAGCGAATCTCGCCCGGCACCTTACGAGCAGTACTTC,CASSESRPAPYEQYF
TRBJ1-3,TRBV12-3/TRBV12-4,few,-,TGTGCCAGCAGTTTAGGCGGATTTCTCTCTGGAAACACCATATATTTT,CASSLGGFLSGNTIYF
TRBJ2-5,TRBV28,few,-,TGTGCCAGCAGCCGCGGACGGTGGGGAGAGACCCAGTACTTC,CASSRGRWGETQYF
TRBJ1-1,TRBV28,many,-,TGTGCCAGCAGACGCAGAAGGAATGAAGCTTTCTTT,CASRRRRNEAFF
TRBJ2-2,TRBV6-5,-,-,TGTGCCAGCAGGGTCAAGCTGGACACCGGGGAGCTGTTTTTT,CASRVKLDTGELFF
TRBJ2-7,TRBV5-1,few,TRBD2,TGCGCCAGCAGCTTGTCATCTGGACTAGTCTACGAGCAGTACTTC,CASSLSSGLVYEQYF
TRBJ2-5,TRBV20-1,many,-,TGCAGTGCTATATCCGGTGGGACGTTCCAAGAGACCCAGTACTTC,CSAISGGTFQETQYF
TRBJ2-7,TRBV4-1,-,TRBD1,TGCGCCAGCAGCCAAGACGGGACAGGGGTCTCCTACGAGCAGTACTTC,CASSQDGTGVSYEQYF
TRBJ1-5,TRBV6-2/TRBV6-3,few,-,TGTGCCAGCAGGCCTATAGTGGACATGAGCAATCAGCCCCAGCATTTT,CASRPIVDMSNQPQHF
TRBJ2-5,TRBV12-5,many,-,TGTGCTAGTGGTTCTACCCTGGGGACCCAGTACTTC,CASGSTLGTQYF
TRBJ2-7,TRBV28,many,TRBD2,TGTGCCAGCAGTTTACCCCGGGTAACTAGCGGCTACGAGCAGTACTTC,CASSLPRVTSGYEQYF
TRBJ2-7,TRBV7-9,-,-,TGTGTCAGCAGCCGGGCTTACTCCTACGAGCAGTACTTC,CVSSRAYSYEQYF
TRBJ2-3,TRBV28,-,-,TGTGCCACCGCTGCAGTCCCGGACACAGATACGCAGTATTTT,CATAAVPDTDTQYF
TRBJ2-7,TRBV6-5,few,TRBD1,TGTGCCAGCAGTTACCGAAGCCAAAACAGGGGGCGCCCCAACGAGCAGTACTTC,CASSYRSQNRGRPNEQYF
TRBJ2-7,TRBV28,-,-,TGTGCCAGCACCGATAGCTCCTACGAGCAGTACTTC,CASTDSSYEQYF
TRBJ2-1,TRBV20-1,many,TRBD1,TGCAGTGCCGAAGGTATAGGGGGCTGGGGTGAGCAGTTCTTC,CSAEGIGGWGEQFF
TRBJ2-4,TRBV12-3/TRBV12-4,once,-,TGTGCCAGCAGTTTTGGAGGCGGCGGTAACATTCAGTACTTC,CASSFGGGGNIQYF
TRBJ2-3,TRBV10-3,many,TRBD2,TGTGCCATCAGTGGTACTAGCGGGACGGCAGATACGCAGTATTTT,CAISGTSGTADTQYF
TRBJ2-5,TRBV7-8,few,-,TGTGCCAGCAGCCTCCGGGGTCCCGGTCAAGAGACCCAGTACTTC,CASSLRGPGQETQYF
TRBJ2-7,TRBV6-2/TRBV6-3,many,-,TGTGCCAGCAGTTACCTCGACGAGGGGTACCAAATATCCTACGAGCAGTACTTC,CASSYLDEGYQISYEQYF
TRBJ2-7,TRBV20-1,-,-,TGCAGTGCACCTTGGAGAGGGGTATACGAGCAGTACTTC,CSAPWRGVYEQYF
TRBJ2-3,TRBV11-2,few,TRBD1,TGTGCCAGCAGCCACCCAGGGGGAGAAACAGATACGCAGTATTTT,CASSHPGGETDTQYF
TRBJ2-3,TRBV7-3,few,-,TGTGCCAGTAGATTGGGGGCCGGGAGCACAGATACGCAGTATTTT,CASRLGAGSTDTQYF
TRBJ1-1,TRBV2,-,-,TGTGCCAGCAGCCCGGCCGCACTTGCAGGCACTGAAGCTTTCTTT,CASSPAALAGTEAFF
TRBJ2-3,TRBV5-4,-,-,TGTGCCAGCAGCGAGACAGATACGCAGTATTTT,CASSETDTQYF
TRBJ2-1,TRBV29-1,many,-,TGCAGCGTTGAAAGGGAGAATGAGCAGTTCTTC,CSVERENEQFF
TRBJ2-3,TRBV28,few,-,TGTGCCAGCAGTTTTAGGGGCGCGACCGGCACAGATACGCAGTATTTT,CASSFRGATGTDTQYF
TRBJ1-1,TRBV14,many,-,TGTGCCAGCAGCCAAGCAAAACAGGGAGGGATGAACACTGAAGCTTTCTTT,CASSQAKQGGMNTEAFF
TRBJ2-7,TRBV19,few,TRBD2,TGTGCCAGTAGTACGATCTCGAGTCTAGCGGAGAGGAGCTACGAGCAGTACTTC,CASSTISSLAERSYEQYF
TRBJ2-1,TRBV6-2/TRBV6-3,-,-,TGTGCCAGCAGTTACGGGAATGAGCAGTTCTTC,CASSYGNEQFF
TRBJ1-2,TRBV28,many,-,TGTGCCAGTAAGGAACACGGGGAGTTAACTACGGTATATGGCTACACCTTC,CASKEHGELTTVYGYTF
TRBJ2-3,TRBV12-3/TRBV12-4,-,TRBD1,TGTGCCAGCAAAGCCCAGGGGGCTACAGATACGCAGTATTTT,CASKAQGATDTQYF
TRBJ1-2,TRBV12-3/TRBV12-4,-,TRBD1,TGTGCCAGCAGTGCCACAGGGGGCCAAGGCTACACCTTC,CASSATGGQGYTF
TRBJ2-5,TRBV4-2,-,TRBD1,TGTGCCAGCAGCCAAGACCTACAGGGGTATTCCCAAGAGACCCAGTACTTC,CASSQDLQGYSQETQYF
TRBJ2-1,TRBV7-7,-,-,TGTGCCAGCAGCCCTGACTCGAGCTCCTACAATGAGCAGTTCTTC,CASSPDSSSYNEQFF
TRBJ2-3,TRBV20-1,few,-,TGCAGTGCTCGGGTCCCGGGACTGTACAGCACAGATACGCAGTATTTT,CSARVPGLYSTDTQYF